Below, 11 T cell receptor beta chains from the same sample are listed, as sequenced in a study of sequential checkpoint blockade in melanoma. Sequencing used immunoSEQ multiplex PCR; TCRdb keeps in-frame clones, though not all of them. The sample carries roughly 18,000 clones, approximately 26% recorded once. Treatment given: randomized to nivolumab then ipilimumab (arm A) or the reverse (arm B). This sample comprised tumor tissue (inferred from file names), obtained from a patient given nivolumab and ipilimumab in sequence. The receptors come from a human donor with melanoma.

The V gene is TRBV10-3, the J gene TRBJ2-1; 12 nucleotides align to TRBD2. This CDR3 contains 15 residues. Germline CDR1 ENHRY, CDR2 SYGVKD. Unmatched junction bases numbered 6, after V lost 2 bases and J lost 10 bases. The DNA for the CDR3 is TGTGCCATCAGTGAGAGGACTAGCGGGGCCCAGGAGCAGTTCTTC. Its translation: CAISERTSGAQEQFF.

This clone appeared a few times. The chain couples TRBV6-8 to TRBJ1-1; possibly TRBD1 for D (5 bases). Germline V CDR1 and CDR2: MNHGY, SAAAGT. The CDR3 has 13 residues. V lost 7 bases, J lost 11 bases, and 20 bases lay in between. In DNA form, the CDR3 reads TGTGCCAGCACCACCGGACAAGGACGCATTGCTTTCTTT. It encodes CASTTGQGRIAFF.

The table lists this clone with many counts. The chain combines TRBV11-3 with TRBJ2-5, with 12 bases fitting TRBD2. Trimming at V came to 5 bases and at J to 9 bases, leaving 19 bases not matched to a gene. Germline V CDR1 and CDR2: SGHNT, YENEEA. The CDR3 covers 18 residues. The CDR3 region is CASSGGVGLAGSPVAQYF. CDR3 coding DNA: TGTGCCAGCAGCGGGGGAGTGGGACTAGCGGGTTCCCCGGTGGCCCAGTACTTC. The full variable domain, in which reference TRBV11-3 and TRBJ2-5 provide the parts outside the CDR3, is EAGVVQSPRYKIIEKKQPVAFWCNPISGHNTLYWYLQNLGQGPELLIRYENEEAVDDSQLPKDRFSAERLKGVDSTLKIQPAELGDSAVYLCASSGGVGLAGSPVAQYFGPGTRLLVL.

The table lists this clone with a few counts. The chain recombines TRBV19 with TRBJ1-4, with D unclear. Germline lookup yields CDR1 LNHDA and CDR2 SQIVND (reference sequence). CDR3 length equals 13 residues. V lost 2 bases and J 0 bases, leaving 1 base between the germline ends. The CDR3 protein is CASSISTNEKLFF. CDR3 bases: TGTGCCAGTAGTATATCAACTAATGAAAAACTGTTTTTT.

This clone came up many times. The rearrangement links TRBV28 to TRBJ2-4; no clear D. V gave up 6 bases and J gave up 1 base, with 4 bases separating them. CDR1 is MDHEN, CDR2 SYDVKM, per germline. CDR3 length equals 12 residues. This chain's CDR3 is CASSTAKNIQYF. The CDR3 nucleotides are TGTGCCAGCAGCACCGCCAAAAACATTCAGTACTTC.

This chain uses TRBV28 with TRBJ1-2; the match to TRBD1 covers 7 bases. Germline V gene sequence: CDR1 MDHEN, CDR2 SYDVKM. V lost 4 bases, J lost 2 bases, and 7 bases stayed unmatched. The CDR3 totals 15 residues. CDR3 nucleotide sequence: TGTGCCAGCAGTTATAGGGCGACAGGGAACTATGGCTACACCTTC. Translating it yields CASSYRATGNYGYTF.

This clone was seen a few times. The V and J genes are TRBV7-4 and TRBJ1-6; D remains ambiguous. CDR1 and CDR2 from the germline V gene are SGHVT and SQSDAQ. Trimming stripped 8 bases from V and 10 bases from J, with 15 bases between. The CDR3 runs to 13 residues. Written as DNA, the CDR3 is TGTGCCAGCGGTCCCTCCTTCACGTCACCCCTCCACTTT. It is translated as CASGPSFTSPLHF.

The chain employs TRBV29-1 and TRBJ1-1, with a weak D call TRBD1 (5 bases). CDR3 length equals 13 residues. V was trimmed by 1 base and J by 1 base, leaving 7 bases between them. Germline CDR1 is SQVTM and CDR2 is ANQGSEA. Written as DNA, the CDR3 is TGCAGCGTTGAAGGGGGGGGGAACACTGAAGCTTTCTTT. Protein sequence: CSVEGGGNTEAFF.

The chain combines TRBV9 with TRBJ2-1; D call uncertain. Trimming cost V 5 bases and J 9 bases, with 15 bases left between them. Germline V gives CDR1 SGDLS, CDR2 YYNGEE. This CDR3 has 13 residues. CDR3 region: CASSEPDQSEQFF. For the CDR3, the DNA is TGTGCCAGCAGTGAACCAGACCAGAGTGAGCAGTTCTTC.

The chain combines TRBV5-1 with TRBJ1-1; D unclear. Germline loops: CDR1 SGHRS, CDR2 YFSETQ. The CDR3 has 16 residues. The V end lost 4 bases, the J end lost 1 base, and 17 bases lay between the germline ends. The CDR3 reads CASSVQITGRNTEAFF. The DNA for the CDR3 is TGCGCCAGCAGCGTACAGATTACCGGGCGGAACACTGAAGCTTTCTTT.

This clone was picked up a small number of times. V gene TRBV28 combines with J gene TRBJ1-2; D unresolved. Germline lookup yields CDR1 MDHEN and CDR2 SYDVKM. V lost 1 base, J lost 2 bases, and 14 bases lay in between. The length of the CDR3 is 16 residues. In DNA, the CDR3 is TGTGCCAGCAGTTTATTATCGCTGTACGAGAACTATGGCTACACCTTC. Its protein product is CASSLLSLYENYGYTF.